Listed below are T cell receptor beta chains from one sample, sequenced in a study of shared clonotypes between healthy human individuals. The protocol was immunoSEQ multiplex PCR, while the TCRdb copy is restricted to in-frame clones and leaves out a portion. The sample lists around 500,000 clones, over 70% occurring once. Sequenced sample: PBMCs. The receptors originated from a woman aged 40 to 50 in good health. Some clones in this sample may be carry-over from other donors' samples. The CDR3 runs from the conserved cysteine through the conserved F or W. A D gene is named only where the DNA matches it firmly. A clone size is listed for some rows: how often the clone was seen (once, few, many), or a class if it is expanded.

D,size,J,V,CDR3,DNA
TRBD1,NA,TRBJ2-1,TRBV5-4,CASSLEGANEQFF,TGTGCCAGCAGCTTGGAGGGGGCCAATGAGCAGTTCTTC
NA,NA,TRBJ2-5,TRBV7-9,CASSLGSGPETQYF,TGTGCCAGCAGCTTAGGGTCAGGGCCAGAGACCCAGTACTTC
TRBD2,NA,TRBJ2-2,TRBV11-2,CASSLGRGIGELFF,TGTGCCAGCAGCTTAGGGCGGGGGATCGGGGAGCTGTTTTTT
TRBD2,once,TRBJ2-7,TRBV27,CASWGGYEQYF,TGTGCCAGCTGGGGGGGTTACGAGCAGTACTTC
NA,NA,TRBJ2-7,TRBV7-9,CASSLAGGLRYEQYF,TGTGCCAGCAGCTTAGCGGGGGGGCTTCGATACGAGCAGTACTTC
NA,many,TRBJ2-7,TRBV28,CASSSSYEQYF,TGTGCCAGCAGCTCCTCCTACGAGCAGTACTTC
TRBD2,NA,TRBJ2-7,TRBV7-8,CASSLGGLAGAYSSYEQYF,TGTGCCAGCAGCTTAGGGGGACTAGCGGGAGCTTATAGCTCCTACGAGCAGTACTTC
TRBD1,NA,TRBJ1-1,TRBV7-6,CASSGQGTTEAFF,TGTGCCAGCAGCGGACAGGGTACCACTGAAGCTTTCTTT
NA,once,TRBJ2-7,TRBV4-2,CASSQDYQTGAIGQYF,TGTGCCAGCAGCCAAGATTACCAGACAGGTGCGATTGGGCAGTACTTC
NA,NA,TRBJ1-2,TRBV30,CAGYQGHNYGYTF,TGTGCCGGATACCAGGGGCATAACTATGGCTACACCTTC
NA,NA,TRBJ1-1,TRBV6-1,CASSLTREAFF,TGTGCCAGCAGTCTTACGAGAGAAGCTTTCTTT
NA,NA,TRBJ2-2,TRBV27,CASTWTGNTGELFF,TGTGCCAGCACCTGGACTGGGAACACCGGGGAGCTGTTTTTT
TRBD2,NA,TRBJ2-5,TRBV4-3,CASSPNSGSSSETQYF,TGCGCCAGCAGCCCTAATAGCGGGAGTAGTTCGGAGACCCAGTACTTC
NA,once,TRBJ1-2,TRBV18,CASSPLVSASGLYGYTF,TGTGCCAGCTCACCTCTCGTTTCGGCCAGCGGCCTTTATGGCTACACCTTC
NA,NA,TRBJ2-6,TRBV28,CASSTQGFPGANVLTF,TGTGCCAGCAGCACCCAGGGCTTCCCTGGGGCCAACGTCCTGACTTTC
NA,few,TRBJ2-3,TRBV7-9,CASSLVGGTSTDTQYF,TGTGCCAGCAGCTTAGTAGGCGGGACTAGCACAGATACGCAGTATTTT
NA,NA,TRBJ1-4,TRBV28,CASSLVTAPNEKLFF,TGTGCCAGCAGTTTAGTGACAGCCCCAAATGAAAAACTGTTTTTT
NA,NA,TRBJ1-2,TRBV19,CASSIHGNYGYTF,TGTGCCAGTAGTATACATGGTAACTATGGCTACACCTTC
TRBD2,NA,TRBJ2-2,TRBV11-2,CASSFLSGSYTGELFF,TGTGCCAGCAGCTTCCTTAGCGGGAGTTACACCGGGGAGCTGTTTTTT
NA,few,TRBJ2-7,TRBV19,CATRAEPSYEQYF,TGTGCCACTCGTGCAGAGCCAAGCTACGAGCAGTACTTC
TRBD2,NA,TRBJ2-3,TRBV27,CASSPQTSGRAVLSDTQYF,TGTGCCAGCAGTCCCCAGACTAGCGGGAGGGCCGTTTTGTCGGATACGCAGTATTTT
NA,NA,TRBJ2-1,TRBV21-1,CASSPGETGYNEQFF,TGTGCCAGCAGCCCCGGGGAGACAGGGTACAATGAGCAGTTCTTC